This T cell receptor beta chain was sequenced for a study of T cell changes during pregnancy in multiple sclerosis. Here immunoSEQ multiplex PCR was the method, and the copy in TCRdb shows in-frame clones only, minus some. The data show about 70,000 clones, around 90% seen once. The CDR3 has 15 residues. The V gene's germline CDR1 is LNHDA and CDR2 SQIVND (reference sequence). V was cut by 3 bases and J by 4 bases, with 13 bases left in between. The receptor comes from a female donor with multiple sclerosis, enrolled in a pregnancy study. The chain employs TRBV19 and TRBJ2-1, with a possible D match to TRBD1 (6 bases). This specimen was peripheral blood, taken in the first trimester of pregnancy. The CDR3 DNA follows: TGTGCCAGTAGTATCCCATTCGGACAGTACAATGAGCAGTTCTTC. Translation gives CASSIPFGQYNEQFF.